This T cell receptor (beta chain) was sequenced in a study of OX40 agonist ivuxolimab in advanced cancers. Points from the study as a whole: CD8+ T cells (on average) carried more expanded clones than CD4+ T cells.

Some clones are missing from TCRdb's copy, which holds only in-frame ones; the method was immunoSEQ multiplex PCR. The sample consists of 55,000 to 65,000 clones, around 85% of them appearing once. Details on this clone: Its antigen is unknown.

Samples were taken at baseline and on day 1 of cycles 4 and 7. Per the germline V gene, CDR1 is MNHNY and CDR2 is SVGAGI (reference sequence). The germline V and J ends were trimmed by 2 bases and 1 base, with 8 bases remaining between them. This CDR3 has 14 amino acids. Specimen: CD4+ or CD8+ T cells sorted from blood, collected in a trial of the OX40 agonist ivuxolimab. The chain carries TRBV6-6 and TRBJ2-5; possibly TRBD1 or TRBD2 for D (5 bases each). The source is an adult with an advanced solid tumor such as melanoma, head and neck, liver or kidney cancer. Here the CDR3 reads CASSYGTVQETQYF. The CDR3 DNA sequence: TGTGCCAGCAGTTACGGGACGGTCCAAGAGACCCAGTACTTC.